Listed here are 31 T cell receptor beta chains from one sample, sequenced in a study of T cell responses to AZD1222 COVID-19 vaccine. The table came from immunoSEQ multiplex PCR; TCRdb's copy has only in-frame clones and leaves some out. This sample has roughly 150,000 clones, with 75% to 95% found just once. This specimen was peripheral blood, taken on day 0 of AZD1222 vaccination. The receptors come from an adult in good health.

The chain employs TRBV9 and TRBJ1-3; D is unclear. This CDR3 contains 11 residues. Trimming removed 3 bases at V and 8 bases at J, with 6 bases between. Germline CDR1 is SGDLS and CDR2 is YYNGEE. Here the CDR3 reads CASSGLDTIYF. The DNA for the CDR3 is TGTGCCAGCAGCGGTTTGGACACCATATATTTT.

V is TRBV4-2 and J is TRBJ1-3; 9 nucleotides line up with TRBD1. Germline V CDR1 and CDR2: LGHNA, YNFKEQ. The CDR3 is made up of 16 amino acids. The ends lost 4 bases at V and 4 bases at J; junction bases unmatched: 8. The CDR3 loop reads CASSRRAGTGGNTIYF. The CDR3 nucleotides read TGTGCCAGCAGCCGCCGAGCCGGGACAGGGGGAAACACCATATATTTT.

This chain joins TRBV19 and TRBJ1-4; no clear D gene. Germline assignment: CDR1 LNHDA and CDR2 SQIVND (reference sequence). The germline V and J ends were trimmed by 5 bases and 15 bases, with 19 bases remaining between them. The CDR3 runs 13 residues. The CDR3 is CASSLTSFGVVFF. CDR3 sequence (DNA): TGTGCCAGTAGTTTGACCTCTTTCGGAGTGGTGTTTTTT.

The chain carries TRBV27 and TRBJ1-2, with 7 bases matching TRBD1. CDR1 and CDR2 (germline): MNHEY, SMNVEV (reference sequence). This CDR3 spans 13 amino acids. V was clipped by 5 bases and J by 8 bases; unmatched bases: 8. This chain's CDR3 is CASSNRQGLGYTF. CDR3 DNA: TGTGCCAGCAGTAACCGACAGGGACTAGGCTACACCTTC.

In this sample, this clone turned up once. This chain connects TRBV18 to TRBJ2-5; D uncertain. V was cut by 6 bases and J by 2 bases, with 16 bases left in between. This CDR3 has 15 residues. Germline CDR1 and CDR2: KGHSH and LQKENI. CDR3 residues: CASSGIPAVQETQYF. The CDR3 DNA follows: TGTGCCAGCTCTGGGATTCCGGCAGTTCAAGAGACCCAGTACTTC.

This rearrangement joins TRBV18 to TRBJ2-7, with 8 bases that match TRBD1. The CDR3 is 16 amino acids. The V and J ends lost 4 bases and 2 bases, in that order; junction bases with no gene match: 10. From germline, CDR1 is KGHSH and CDR2 LQKENI. CDR3 DNA: TGTGCCAGCTCACTCGATGGGACAGGACTCACCTACGAGCAGTACTTC. Its translation: CASSLDGTGLTYEQYF.

V usage is TRBV2 and J usage is TRBJ2-7; D uncertain. The V and J ends lost 1 base and 6 bases respectively, with 4 bases between them. The CDR3 has 11 residues. Germline V gene lookup returns CDR1 SNHLY and CDR2 FYNNEI. DNA for the CDR3: TGTGCCAGCAGTGAAGGTAGCGAGCAGTACTTC. Amino acids: CASSEGSEQYF.

The chain has TRBV24-1 and TRBJ1-5, with D unclear. The V end lost 1 base, the J end lost 5 bases, and 8 bases lay between the germline ends. The CDR3 totals 14 residues. Germline values: CDR1 KGHDR, CDR2 SFDVKD. The CDR3 is CATSDLGGHQPQHF. CDR3 in DNA: TGTGCCACCAGTGATTTAGGCGGTCATCAGCCCCAGCATTTT.

The chain employs TRBV6-4 and TRBJ2-1, with D hard to call. Trimming took 2 bases from V and 5 from J, leaving 13 bases between them. Per germline, CDR1 MRHNA and CDR2 SNTAGT. CDR3 length: 15 residues. The CDR3 loop reads CASSDVGGPNNEQFF. The CDR3 nucleotides read TGTGCCAGCAGTGACGTGGGCGGACCTAACAATGAGCAGTTCTTC.

In nucleotides, the CDR3 is TGTGCCAGCAGCGTGACAGGGGACCCTTGGGAGCAGTACTTC. The encoded protein is CASSVTGDPWEQYF. The chain couples TRBV9 to TRBJ2-7; TRBD1 agrees at 8 bases. There are 14 residues in the CDR3. CDR1 and CDR2 from the germline V gene are SGDLS and YYNGEE. V trimming: 2 bases; J trimming: 7 bases; junction bases outside the gene matches: 8.

The sample holds a few counts of this clone. Here the CDR3 reads CASSIGGPGTSGNLNEQFF. In DNA, the CDR3 is TGTGCCAGTAGTATAGGAGGACCCGGGACTAGCGGGAACCTCAATGAGCAGTTCTTC. The V gene is TRBV19, the J gene TRBJ2-1; 13 nucleotides line up with TRBD2. The CDR3 sequence is 19 residues long. Germline V lookup: CDR1 LNHDA, CDR2 SQIVND (reference sequence). Trimming at V came to 1 base and at J to 6 bases, leaving 12 bases not matched to a gene.

J is TRBJ1-1 and V is TRBV3-1 (or the pseudogene TRBV3-2); D remains ambiguous. Germline values: CDR1 LGHDT, CDR2 YNNKEL (reference sequence). Between the trimmed V and J ends, which lost 1 base and 5 bases, there was a span of 8 bases. The CDR3 is 13 residues long. Here the CDR3 reads CASSQAWRTEAFF. The CDR3 DNA sequence: TGTGCCAGCAGCCAAGCCTGGAGGACTGAAGCTTTCTTT.

This clone appeared many times. The chain combines TRBV4-3 with TRBJ2-1; TRBD2 matches 7 bases. The CDR3 contains 15 residues. Germline-derived CDR1 and CDR2 are LGHNA and YSLEER. J lost 3 bases, V lost 1 base, and 3 bases had no gene match. CDR3 amino acids: CASSQGLADYNEQFF. CDR3 sequence (DNA): TGCGCCAGCAGCCAAGGACTAGCCGACTACAATGAGCAGTTCTTC.

The chain carries TRBV5-1 and TRBJ2-2; D gene uncertain. Trimming stripped 0 bases from V and 1 base from J, with 13 bases between. The CDR3 is 17 amino acids. In germline, CDR1 is SGHRS, CDR2 YFSETQ. This chain's CDR3 is CASSLDPGVMNTGELFF. In nucleotides, the CDR3 is TGCGCCAGCAGCTTGGACCCCGGAGTAATGAACACCGGGGAGCTGTTTTTT.

CDR3: CASSPPPASGSREQYF. DNA of the CDR3: TGTGCCAGCAGCCCCCCCCCGGCTAGCGGGAGCAGAGAGCAGTACTTC. The J gene is TRBJ2-7, the V gene TRBV5-6; 10 nucleotides agree with TRBD2. This CDR3 contains 16 residues. Per germline, CDR1 SGHDT and CDR2 YYEEEE. With 4 bases clipped from V and 7 bases from J, the junction kept 14 bases outside the gene matches.

The chain joins TRBV25-1 to TRBJ2-3, with a weak D call TRBD2 (7 bases). From germline, CDR1 is MGHDK and CDR2 SYGVNS. This CDR3 has 17 residues. Trimming stripped 3 bases from V and 0 bases from J, with 16 bases between. The CDR3 protein is CASSDQWGGRSTDTQYF. The CDR3 region has the DNA TGTGCCAGCAGTGATCAGTGGGGGGGCCGGAGCACAGATACGCAGTATTTT.

The chain combines TRBV19 with TRBJ2-5; 8 positions match TRBD2. V shed 5 bases and J 5 bases; nucleotides not matched to a gene: 10. The germline CDR1 and CDR2 sequences are LNHDA and SQIVND (reference sequence). This CDR3 region has 15 residues. The CDR3 loop is CASSREGGGRETQYF. The CDR3 DNA reads TGTGCCAGTAGTCGGGAGGGGGGAGGCAGGGAGACCCAGTACTTC. The variable domain in full, with the rest retrieved from reference TRBV19 and TRBJ2-5, is DGGITQSPKYLFRKEGQNVTLSCEQNLNHDAMYWYRQDPGQGLRLIYYSQIVNDFQKGDIAEGYSVSREKKESFPLTVTSAQKNPTAFYLCASSREGGGRETQYFGPGTRLLVL.

V is TRBV5-6 and J is TRBJ1-4; 7 positions agree with TRBD1. The CDR3 length is 16 residues. CDR1 is SGHDT and CDR2 is YYEEEE in the germline V gene. V lost 0 bases to trimming and J lost 0 bases; unmatched junction nucleotides: 2. The chain's CDR3 is CASSLADRATNEKLFF. The CDR3 region has the DNA TGTGCCAGCAGCTTGGCAGACAGGGCAACTAATGAAAAACTGTTTTTT.

This chain connects TRBV5-1 to TRBJ1-2; 9 positions agree with TRBD1. The CDR3 runs to 14 residues. V dropped 0 bases and J dropped 8; count of bases not matched to a gene: 5. Per the germline V gene, CDR1 is SGHRS and CDR2 is YFSETQ. The CDR3 coding sequence is TGCGCCAGCAGCTTGGTACAGGGGGCTCACGGCTACACCTTC. This translates into CASSLVQGAHGYTF.

The chain uses TRBV6-7 and TRBJ2-1, with D perhaps matching TRBD2 (6 bases). TRBV6-7 is classed as an ORF, of uncertain function. Trimming took off 10 bases at V and 5 bases at J, with 12 bases between the two ends. CDR3 length equals 12 residues. This CDR3 is CATWDFNNEQFF. CDR3 sequence (DNA): TGTGCCACTTGGGACTTTAACAATGAGCAGTTCTTC.

V gene TRBV7-9 combines with J gene TRBJ1-2; D is unresolved. This CDR3 is built from 13 residues. The ends were cut back, 3 bases at V and 6 bases at J, with 11 bases in the middle. Germline V gene data show CDR1 as SEHNR and CDR2 as FQNEAQ (reference sequence). This chain's CDR3 is CASSFEGTNGYTF. The CDR3 nucleotides are TGTGCCAGCAGCTTTGAGGGCACGAATGGCTACACCTTC.

The chain uses TRBV19 and TRBJ2-1; 12 nucleotides match TRBD2. There are 15 residues in the CDR3. J was trimmed by 0 bases and V by 8 bases; bases with no gene match: 2. The germline gives CDR1 LNHDA, CDR2 SQIVND (reference sequence). CDR3 DNA: TGTGCCAGTGCGACTAGCGGGAGCTCCTACAATGAGCAGTTCTTC. Its translation is CASATSGSSYNEQFF.

The J gene is TRBJ2-3, the V gene TRBV7-6; 12 nucleotides agree with TRBD2. Germline values: CDR1 SGHVS, CDR2 FNYEAQ. The CDR3 is 19 residues long. Trimming at V came to 5 bases and at J to 5 bases, leaving 17 bases not matched to a gene. This CDR3 reads CASSRTSRLAGEGRDTQYF. Here the CDR3 DNA reads TGTGCCAGCAGCCGAACCTCCAGACTAGCGGGAGAGGGTCGAGATACGCAGTATTTT.

This chain links TRBV5-1 with TRBJ2-7; 7 positions agree with TRBD1. Germline CDR1 and CDR2: SGHRS and YFSETQ. The J segment lost 5 bases and the V segment lost 0 bases, leaving 8 bases of the junction unmatched. The CDR3 loop spans 15 amino acids. The CDR3 bases are TGCGCCAGCAGCTTGGTGGGGACAGTGCTCAACGAGCAGTACTTC. It yields the protein CASSLVGTVLNEQYF.

The chain joins TRBV19 to TRBJ1-5; D may be TRBD1 (6 bases). The ends were cut back, 6 bases at V and 1 base at J, with 13 bases in the middle. The CDR3 covers 15 residues. CDR1 is LNHDA, CDR2 SQIVND, per germline (reference sequence). CDR3 amino acids: CASSPPQGSNQPQHF. The CDR3 nucleotides read TGTGCCAGTAGCCCCCCACAGGGAAGCAATCAGCCCCAGCATTTT.

This clone showed up just a few times. The chain links TRBV4-1 to TRBJ1-5; no reliable D call. The CDR3 spans 16 residues. Germline CDR1 MGHRA, CDR2 YSYEKL. V lost 0 bases and J 0 bases, leaving 9 bases between the germline ends. The CDR3 reads CASSQDRTFSNQPQHF. In DNA, the CDR3 is TGCGCCAGCAGCCAAGATCGGACTTTTAGCAATCAGCCCCAGCATTTT.

The genes are TRBV6-5 and TRBJ1-3; 7 bases are a match to TRBD1. This CDR3 has 14 amino acids. The ends lost 2 bases at V and 4 bases at J; junction bases unmatched: 2. Germline V CDR1 and CDR2: MNHEY, SVGAGI. CDR3 sequence reads: CASSYGGQGNTIYF. Here the CDR3 DNA reads TGTGCCAGCAGTTACGGGGGACAGGGAAACACCATATATTTT.

The rearrangement joins TRBV25-1 to TRBJ2-2; D uncertain. The length of the CDR3 is 14 residues. Germline V gene sequence: CDR1 MGHDK, CDR2 SYGVNS. Trimming stripped 1 base from V and 4 bases from J, with 7 bases between. CDR3 bases: TGTGCCAGCAGTGAATGGAGATTCACCGGGGAGCTGTTTTTT. Its protein product is CASSEWRFTGELFF.

The J gene is TRBJ2-7, the V gene TRBV5-6; unclear D gene. CDR3 size: 14 residues. The germline CDR1 and CDR2 sequences are SGHDT and YYEEEE. Trimming stripped 1 base from V and 4 bases from J, with 12 bases between. The CDR3 spells CASSLLPEEYEQYF. The CDR3 DNA is TGTGCCAGCAGCTTGCTGCCCGAAGAGTACGAGCAGTACTTC.

This rearrangement joins TRBV19 to TRBJ1-5; no clear D gene. CDR1 is LNHDA and CDR2 is SQIVND in the germline V gene (reference sequence). The V end was cut by 3 bases, the J end by 0 bases, with 9 bases between. The CDR3 runs to 15 residues. The CDR3 reads CASSIQENSNQPQHF. The CDR3 DNA sequence: TGTGCCAGTAGTATTCAAGAGAATAGCAATCAGCCCCAGCATTTT.

This clone has a handful of counts. This chain connects TRBV2 to TRBJ2-5, with unresolved D. This CDR3 is built from 12 residues. The germline V gene has CDR1 SNHLY and CDR2 FYNNEI. V was clipped by 4 bases and J by 5 bases, with 8 bases between them. CDR3 residues: CASSVWRETQYF. CDR3 sequence (DNA): TGTGCCAGCAGTGTTTGGCGGGAGACCCAGTACTTC.